The clone carrying this T cell receptor beta chain was counted only a few times. The data were taken from a study of regulatory T cells in long-lasting Graves disease. Documented time point: newly diagnosed GD, antithyroid drugs for less than 3 months. Extracted PBMC RNA gave rise to the TCR library. Combining iRepertoire HTBI primers with Arm-PCR of CDR3 regions, the authors built TCR beta libraries. TCRdb ran MiXCR on the multiplex PCR reads and lists one entry per CDR3 protein. Of fewer than 500,000 distinct CDR3 sequences listed, roughly 17% were seen once; the top ten hold 9.5% to 15%. Germline V CDR1 and CDR2: MGHRA, YSYEKL. J was trimmed by 8 bases and V by 3 bases; bases with no gene match: 9. The CDR3 is 14 residues long. These data are also associated with another study on T cells in Graves' hyperthyroidism and ophthalmopathy.

V is TRBV4-1 and J is TRBJ1-1, with 7 bases that match TRBD1. This clonotype originated in a middle-aged man with Graves disease. The starting material was peripheral blood mononuclear cells (PBMCs), obtained at new diagnosis, from a patient treated with antithyroid drugs. The CDR3 spells CASSHGQVPLEAFF. CDR3 DNA sequence: TGCGCCAGCAGCCACGGACAGGTTCCCCTGGAAGCTTTCTTT.